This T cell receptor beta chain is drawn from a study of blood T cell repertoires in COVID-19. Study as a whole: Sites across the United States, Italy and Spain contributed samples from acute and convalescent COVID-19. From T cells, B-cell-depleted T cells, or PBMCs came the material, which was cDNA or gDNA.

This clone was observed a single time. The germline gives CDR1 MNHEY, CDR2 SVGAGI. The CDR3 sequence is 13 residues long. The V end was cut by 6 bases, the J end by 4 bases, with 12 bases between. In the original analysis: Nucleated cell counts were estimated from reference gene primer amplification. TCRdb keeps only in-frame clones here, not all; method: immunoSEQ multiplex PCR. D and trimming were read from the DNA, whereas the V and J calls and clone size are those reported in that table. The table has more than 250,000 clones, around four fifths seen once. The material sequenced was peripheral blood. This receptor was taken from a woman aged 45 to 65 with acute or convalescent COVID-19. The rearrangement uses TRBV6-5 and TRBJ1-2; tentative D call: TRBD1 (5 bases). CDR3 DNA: TGTGCCAGCAGCCGTGACAGTCGCTATGGCTACACCTTC. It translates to CASSRDSRYGYTF.